The sequence of this T cell receptor (beta chain) was determined in a study of CD8 T cells in ankylosing spondylitis (dated 2017 in TCRdb). General notes on the study: The study set out to find disease-linked TCR variants by profiling T cell receptor beta repertoires in ankylosing spondylitis patients and healthy donors. In total, the full study cohort was made up of some 100 healthy donors and about two dozen ankylosing spondylitis patients. Samples of peripheral blood were taken, and for ankylosing spondylitis patients, synovial fluid was collected as well. Overall study results and their limits: Some of the motif variants had been reported before in the synovial fluid and blood of reactive arthritis patients, a finding that suggests common disease-initiation mechanisms. A TCR beta motif made up of several highly homologous amino acid variants appeared to be characteristic of blood from ankylosing spondylitis patients. Significant enrichment of the disease-linked clones was reported in matched synovial fluid samples from ankylosing spondylitis patients. The disease-linked clones showed a CD8+ phenotype and occurred at relatively low frequencies in peripheral blood.

There are 15 amino acids in the CDR3, from cysteine to phenylalanine inclusive. The DNA shown is the 45-base CDR3, in frame from base 1. V is pared back by 1 base and J by 6 bases, with 12 bases lying between the germline termini. According to the germline V gene, CDR1 reads LGHNA and CDR2 reads YNFKEQ. This clonotype was seen many times. Its recognized antigen is unknown. Base-call qualities are not available, and no considerably larger clone is one nucleotide away. Sequencing was carried out with an Illumina HiSeq 2500. Quantitative 5'-RACE with molecular barcodes was the method used to prepare the TCR beta libraries. In the authors' own workflow: A new computational method based on a probabilistic model of VDJ rearrangement was used to identify disease-linked TCR variants. TCRdb reprocessed the public reads (quality trimming at Q25 with fastp, clone calling with MiXCR) and kept in-frame beta chains. Rows are combined by CDR3 protein, so each entry shows the most common genes and DNA. The V and J calls were determined by TCRdb, not by the authors. Within this sample are approximately 260,000 distinct CDR3 sequences, with around 9.2% of them counted one time only. Under 7.5% of the sample lies in the top ten.

The source of this sequence is a male donor with ankylosing spondylitis or in good health (not recorded which). Sample: blood, either unsorted or a sorted T cell fraction (not recorded which). The rearranged chain carries TRBV4-2 and TRBJ2-2; the D gene cannot be named for sure. The DNA is TGTGCCAGCAGCCAAGCGGTAGGATGGGCCGGGGAGCTGTTTTTT. Its translation is CASSQAVGWAGELFF.